This record looks at one T cell receptor beta chain sequence and its context. The target antigen is unknown. This CDR3 contains 17 residues. V lost 0 bases and J 5 bases, leaving 19 bases between the germline ends. The germline V gene encodes CDR1 LNHNV and CDR2 YYDKDF (reference sequence). This entry belongs to a study of cytomegalovirus exposure and HLA in healthy donors. Overall study findings and caveats: Cytomegalovirus association was listed for about 170 TCR beta chains. Three CMV-associated chains proved CMV antigen-specific in vitro. The classifier was said to identify cytomegalovirus status with high specificity and sensitivity.

Generated by immunoSEQ multiplex PCR, the TCRdb table keeps only in-frame clones and is missing some. Of around 66,000 clones listed, approximately 96% were seen once; the top ten hold 1.5% to 2%. The chain is built from TRBV15 and TRBJ1-2, with D perhaps TRBD1 (6 bases). This receptor was obtained from a woman between 18 and 29 years old in good health and CMV-seropositive. Sequenced material: PBMCs. This chain's CDR3 is CATSRDGLGGLGYGYTF. The CDR3, as DNA: TGTGCCACCAGCAGAGATGGGCTCGGGGGGCTAGGTTATGGCTACACCTTC.